This TCR beta chain stems from a study of radiation and T cells in renal cell carcinoma. General observations from the study: Baseline intratumoral clonotype presence is unknown without pretreatment biopsies. In blood, top tumor clones expanded by 2 weeks, shrinking by 4.

The time point: blood 4 weeks post-SBRT, at nephrectomy. Treatment denoted: 15 Gy SBRT to primary tumor, nephrectomy 4 weeks later. Nephrectomy followed 15 Gy stereotactic body radiation by 4 weeks. In this sample, this clone turned up once. Its matching antigen is unknown. V was shortened by 1 base and J by 7 bases, with 2 bases between the two germline ends. There are 11 residues in the CDR3. Looked up from germline, CDR1 is LGHNA and CDR2 is YNFKEQ. This table comes from immunoSEQ multiplex PCR, and its TCRdb copy is limited to in-frame clones, with some not included. The sample lists around 170,000 clones, about nine tenths occurring once.

The clonotype comes from a woman aged 45-65 years with renal cell carcinoma. The J gene is TRBJ2-1, the V gene TRBV4-2; D remains unclear. Sequenced material: blood, taken from a patient whose treatment included radiotherapy and nephrectomy. The CDR3 loop is CASSQGNEQFF. The CDR3 nucleotides are TGTGCCAGCAGCCAAGGAAATGAGCAGTTCTTC.